The clone carrying this T cell receptor beta chain was recorded a few times. Its antigen is currently unknown. This sample stems from a study of human T cells and chemical hapten exposure. Study summary: Diphenylcyclopropenone was administered weekly to the scalp of patients throughout the roughly 23-week study. Study-level findings and limits: Following DPC sensitization, TCRs present above 1 in 1000 frequency showed no change. Because they had alopecia, donors may respond immunologically unlike healthy people.

Stated time point: pre-sensitization, week 0. As to treatment: therapeutic diphenylcyclopropenone sensitization with weekly scalp DPC. The germline V gene encodes CDR1 SNHLY and CDR2 FYNNEI. V lost 9 bases and J 2 bases, leaving 14 bases between the germline ends. The CDR3 is 14 amino acids. Individual cDNA molecules received unique molecular identifiers in the library. MiXCR, applied by TCRdb to the RACE reads, yields one record per CDR3 protein. The table records about 80,000 distinct CDR3 sequences, 14% of them present only once. V usage is TRBV2 and J usage is TRBJ2-1; D is possibly TRBD2 (5 bases). The receptor's source is a woman aged 50 to 60 with alopecia areata. Some clones in this sample may be carry-over from other donors' samples. The sequences come from whole blood, collected in connection with sensitization to the hapten diphenylcyclopropenone (DPC). For the CDR3, the DNA is TGTGCCAGTAACGGGATTCCCCCCTACAATGAGCAGTTCTTC. Translated: CASNGIPPYNEQFF. Full variable domain (rest looked up from reference TRBV2 and TRBJ2-1): EPEVTQTPSHQVTQMGQEVILRCVPISNHLYFYWYRQILGQKVEFLVSFYNNEISEKSEIFDDQFSVERPDGSNFTLKIRSTKLEDSAMYFCASNGIPPYNEQFFGPGTRLTVL.